This T cell receptor beta chain was found in a study of beta chain features in type 1 diabetes. General study findings and limits: The study found moderately but significantly shorter TCRB CDR3s in all four CD4+ subsets of Type 1 diabetes patients. A greater similarity of naive, central memory and Treg TCRB repertoires was seen among patients than among healthy donors.

Every sorted population was more than 95% pure. TCRB transcripts that were expressed got sequenced, as all of the isolated RNA had been reverse transcribed. Using immunoSEQ multiplex PCR, the repertoire was profiled, and TCRdb retains in-frame clones only, with some absent. This table holds fewer than 200,000 clones, around 10% found once. Germline V gene lookup returns CDR1 SQVTM and CDR2 ANQGSEA. V dropped 4 bases and J dropped 4; count of bases not matched to a gene: 5. The CDR3 totals 13 residues. This clone appeared a few times. Its cognate antigen is unknown. The sample comprised central memory CD4+ T cells from blood. This sequence joins TRBV29-1 and TRBJ1-1, with 8 bases matching TRBD1. The sequence came from a man aged 25 to 45 with type 1 diabetes. In DNA form, the CDR3 reads TGCAGCGTTGTCGGACAGGGCCTCACTGAAGCTTTCTTT. Translation: CSVVGQGLTEAFF.